This section outlines one TCR beta chain sequence together with its context. The CDR3 has 19 residues. With V trimmed by 0 bases and J by 3 bases, 7 bases remained unmatched. Germline CDR1 is SEHNR and CDR2 is FQNEAQ (reference sequence). The data stem from a study of blood T cell repertoires in COVID-19. Assay: immunoSEQ multiplex PCR; the TCRdb copy retains only in-frame clones and omits some. The sample shows some 190,000 clones, approximately 77% of them seen only once. The chain carries TRBV7-9 and TRBJ2-4; 14 bases are shared with TRBD2. Sequencing was done on a sample of peripheral blood. The sequence was collected from a woman of 80 years or more with active or convalescent COVID-19. CDR3 coding DNA: TGTGCCAGCAGCTTAGCCGGGACTAGCGGGAGCGGGGTCAAAAACATTCAGTACTTC. This codes for CASSLAGTSGSGVKNIQYF.